One and the same sample provided the 10 T cell receptor beta chains below, sequenced in a study of blood T cell repertoires in COVID-19. Only in-frame clones appear in the TCRdb table, and some are missing; sequencing was by immunoSEQ multiplex PCR. The table includes 300,000 to 350,000 clones, 70% to 90% detected once. The sample was PBMCs or T cells enriched from blood (not recorded which). These receptors came from a man younger than 40 who had recovered from COVID-19.

This chain links TRBV6-5 with TRBJ1-2; perhaps TRBD1 as D (5 bases). This CDR3 comprises 15 residues. V was clipped by 0 bases and J by 4 bases, with 12 bases between them. Germline values: CDR1 MNHEY, CDR2 SVGAGI. The DNA of the CDR3 is TGTGCCAGCAGTTACTCGTATGAACAGGCCTATGGCTACACCTTC. Translating it yields CASSYSYEQAYGYTF.

This clone occurred a few times. V usage is TRBV27 and J usage is TRBJ2-3, with TRBD1 as a possible D gene (5 bases). The germline V and J ends were trimmed by 2 bases and 0 bases, with 9 bases remaining between them. Germline V gives CDR1 MNHEY, CDR2 SMNVEV (reference sequence). The length of the CDR3 is 15 residues. CDR3 amino acids: CASSLIGASTDTQYF. The CDR3 DNA reads TGTGCCAGCAGTTTAATAGGGGCTAGCACAGATACGCAGTATTTT.

The chain couples TRBV7-8 to TRBJ1-2; the D gene is possibly TRBD1 (5 bases). The CDR3 consists of 16 residues. V was shortened by 4 bases and J by 5 bases, with 20 bases between the two germline ends. From germline, CDR1 is SGHVS and CDR2 FQNEAQ. CDR3 sequence: CASSSLAGGEGYGYTF. The DNA of the CDR3 is TGTGCCAGCAGCTCCCTAGCGGGAGGGGAAGGGTATGGCTACACCTTC.

The chain links TRBV10-3 to TRBJ1-1; TRBD1 matches 7 bases. The junction had 4 bases not matched to a gene; V was cut back by 6 bases and J by 0 bases. Germline V lookup: CDR1 ENHRY, CDR2 SYGVKD. The CDR3 totals 14 residues. CDR3 residues: CAISRDSLNTEAFF. The CDR3, as DNA: TGTGCCATCAGCCGGGACAGCTTGAACACTGAAGCTTTCTTT.

The rearrangement links TRBV19 to TRBJ1-2; 10 bases fit TRBD1. This CDR3 is 13 amino acids long. Germline V gives CDR1 LNHDA, CDR2 SQIVND (reference sequence). J gave up 9 bases and V 7 bases, and 8 bases lay outside the gene matches. CDR3 nucleotide sequence: TGTGCCAGTACAACCCGGGACAGGGGACGCTACACCTTC. It yields the protein CASTTRDRGRYTF.

V is TRBV12-3 or TRBV12-4 and J is TRBJ1-2, with 7 bases fitting TRBD1. The ends lost 5 bases at V and 8 bases at J; junction bases unmatched: 8. The CDR3 is 13 residues long. The CDR3 nucleotides are TGTGCCAGCAGTCAAGGACAGGAACGAGGCTACACCTTC. Its translation: CASSQGQERGYTF.

J is TRBJ1-1 and V is TRBV15; no clear D gene. V was pared by 4 bases and J by 1 base, with 10 bases between. This CDR3 region has 14 residues. Germline-derived CDR1 and CDR2 are LNHNV and YYDKDF (reference sequence). In DNA, the CDR3 is TGTGCCACCAGCACCTATACCTCGAACACTGAAGCTTTCTTT. It codes for CATSTYTSNTEAFF.

This chain links TRBV23-1 with TRBJ2-7; D is perhaps TRBD1 (6 bases). TRBV23-1 is noted as an ORF with a role that remains uncertain. This CDR3 spans 15 amino acids. The V gene lost 4 bases and the J gene lost 3 bases, with 16 bases spanning the gap. The CDR3 spells CASSPPTDRSYEQYF. CDR3 in DNA: TGCGCCAGCAGTCCTCCGACCGACAGGAGCTACGAGCAGTACTTC.

Details on this clone: The same CDR3 also results from other DNA sequences found in this sample. The chain recombines TRBV30 with TRBJ2-3; a possible D gene is TRBD2 (7 bases). The CDR3 has 14 residues. From germline, CDR1 is GTSNPN and CDR2 SVGIG (reference sequence). Trimming pared 0 bases from V and 5 bases from J, leaving 12 bases between. The CDR3 DNA reads as TGTGCCTGGAGTGTCGGGGGAGGGGGAGATACGCAGTATTTT. This gives the protein CAWSVGGGGDTQYF.

CDR3: CASSLGGQNLYGYTF. In nucleotides, the CDR3 is TGTGCCAGCAGCTTAGGGGGACAGAACTTATATGGCTACACCTTC. The V gene is TRBV7-6, the J gene TRBJ1-2, with 7 bases lining up with TRBD1. The CDR3 totals 15 residues. Germline V CDR1 and CDR2: SGHVS, FNYEAQ. V lost 1 base, J lost 5 bases, and 7 bases stayed unmatched.